Listed here are 24 T cell receptor beta chains from one sample, sequenced in a study of PD-1 blockade in classical Hodgkin lymphoma. After autologous stem cell transplantation all patients relapsed, and prior brentuximab vedotin exposure differed between cohorts. Generated by immunoSEQ multiplex PCR, the TCRdb table keeps only in-frame clones and is missing some. The repertoire holds around 44,000 clones, with around 87% as singletons. The source was peripheral blood mononuclear cells (PBMCs), collected before the second cycle of nivolumab. Receptors originate from a human donor with classical Hodgkin lymphoma.

The chain is built from TRBV4-1 and TRBJ1-4; D unclear. This CDR3 spans 14 amino acids. Germline V lookup: CDR1 MGHRA, CDR2 YSYEKL. Trimming removed 3 bases from V and 3 bases from J, with 8 bases in between. DNA of the CDR3: TGCGCCAGCAGCCAGCTTGGGGCTAATGAAAAACTGTTTTTT. As protein: CASSQLGANEKLFF.

The chain links TRBV19 to TRBJ2-2; 12 nucleotides match TRBD2. This CDR3 has 18 amino acids. V dropped 0 bases and J dropped 3; count of bases not matched to a gene: 5. From germline, CDR1 is LNHDA and CDR2 SQIVND (reference sequence). In nucleotides, the CDR3 is TGTGCCAGTAGTATAGAGCTAGCGGGAGGGCCGCACACCGGGGAGCTGTTTTTT. Protein product: CASSIELAGGPHTGELFF.

This chain links TRBV19 with TRBJ1-2, with unresolved D. V was pared by 6 bases and J by 6 bases, with 11 bases between. From germline, CDR1 is LNHDA and CDR2 SQIVND (reference sequence). The CDR3 totals 12 residues. CDR3 region: CASSMGSNGYTF. For the CDR3, the DNA is TGTGCCAGTAGCATGGGGAGTAATGGCTACACCTTC.

The V gene is TRBV27, the J gene TRBJ2-1, with 12 positions matching TRBD2. V was clipped by 2 bases and J by 7 bases; unmatched bases: 3. Germline V CDR1 and CDR2: MNHEY, SMNVEV (reference sequence). This CDR3 has 15 amino acids. The DNA for the CDR3 is TGTGCCAGCAGTTTAGGGCTAGCGGGGGGGAATGAGCAGTTCTTC. Protein: CASSLGLAGGNEQFF.

The V gene is TRBV7-8, the J gene TRBJ1-3, with D possibly TRBD1 on 5 matching bases. Trimming left V 0 bases short and J 0 bases short, with 15 bases between. The CDR3 spans 18 residues. Germline V gene data show CDR1 as SGHVS and CDR2 as FQNEAQ. The CDR3 protein is CASSLARWGLVSGNTIYF. The CDR3 coding sequence is TGTGCCAGCAGCTTAGCGAGGTGGGGACTCGTCTCTGGAAACACCATATATTTT. Full variable domain (rest looked up from reference TRBV7-8 and TRBJ1-3): GAGVSQSPRYKVAKRGQDVALRCDPISGHVSLFWYQQALGQGPEFLTYFQNEAQLDKSGLPSDRFFAERPEGSVSTLKIQRTQQEDSAVYLCASSLARWGLVSGNTIYFGEGSWLTVV.

The chain recombines TRBV6-1 with TRBJ1-4, with 7 nucleotides matching TRBD1. Germline loops: CDR1 MNHNS, CDR2 SASEGT. Unmatched junction bases numbered 9, after V lost 6 bases and J lost 8 bases. The CDR3 has 14 residues. Here the CDR3 reads CASSNTGVGEKLFF. CDR3 DNA: TGTGCCAGCAGCAACACAGGGGTTGGGGAAAAACTGTTTTTT.

V and J are TRBV5-1 and TRBJ2-5; TRBD2 agrees at 8 bases. Germline CDR1 and CDR2: SGHRS and YFSETQ. CDR3 length: 14 amino acids. V was clipped by 5 bases and J by 1 base; unmatched bases: 4. The CDR3 here is CASSKSGGQETQYF. CDR3 DNA sequence: TGCGCCAGCAGTAAGAGCGGGGGCCAAGAGACCCAGTACTTC.

The J gene is TRBJ2-5, the V gene TRBV18; TRBD1 agrees at 8 bases. The CDR3 sequence is 14 residues long. CDR1 is KGHSH and CDR2 is LQKENI in the germline V gene. Trimming took 2 bases from V and 2 from J; bases not matched to a gene: 1. DNA for the CDR3: TGTGCCAGCTCACCAAACAGGGGGCAAGAGACCCAGTACTTC. Translation gives CASSPNRGQETQYF.

The chain uses TRBV7-8 and TRBJ2-1, with 11 positions matching TRBD2. The CDR3 runs to 17 residues. Germline V CDR1 and CDR2: SGHVS, FQNEAQ. J gave up 4 bases and V 1 base, and 6 bases lay outside the gene matches. This CDR3 is CASSLVASGGPYNEQFF. Written as DNA, the CDR3 is TGTGCCAGCAGCTTAGTAGCTAGCGGGGGGCCTTACAATGAGCAGTTCTTC. Full variable domain (outside the CDR3, taken from reference TRBV7-8 and TRBJ2-1): GAGVSQSPRYKVAKRGQDVALRCDPISGHVSLFWYQQALGQGPEFLTYFQNEAQLDKSGLPSDRFFAERPEGSVSTLKIQRTQQEDSAVYLCASSLVASGGPYNEQFFGPGTRLTVL.

This clone was counted between two and nine times. The chain is built from TRBV27 and TRBJ2-7; D gene ambiguous. Trimming pared 5 bases from V and 3 bases from J, leaving 14 bases between. The CDR3 totals 14 residues. The germline V gene has CDR1 MNHEY and CDR2 SMNVEV (reference sequence). CDR3 residues: CASSVRVPIYEQYF. As DNA, the CDR3 is TGTGCCAGCAGTGTACGGGTCCCGATCTACGAGCAGTACTTC.

The gene calls are TRBV6-4 and TRBJ2-2, with D maybe TRBD2 (5 bases). This CDR3 is built from 13 residues. Trimming shortened V by 5 bases and J by 3 bases, and 7 bases separated the two germline ends. The germline V gene has CDR1 MRHNA and CDR2 SNTAGT. The CDR3: CASSQDYTGELFF. For the CDR3, the DNA is TGTGCCAGCAGTCAGGACTACACCGGGGAGCTGTTTTTT.

This clone was found once. As DNA, the CDR3 is TGTGCCAGCAGCCAAGATTTACGGGCCCCAGGGACTGAAGCTTTCTTT. This encodes CASSQDLRAPGTEAFF. The chain uses TRBV14 and TRBJ1-1, with D maybe TRBD1 (5 bases). The CDR3 runs to 16 residues. CDR1 and CDR2 from the germline V gene are SGHDN and FVKESK. V dropped 0 bases and J dropped 5 bases, with 16 bases sitting between them.

This clone appeared once. This sequence joins TRBV7-3 and TRBJ2-2, with D unclear. V lost 1 base, J lost 3 bases, and 6 bases lay in between. The CDR3 covers 14 residues. CDR1 is SGHTA, CDR2 FQGTGA, per germline. The CDR3 is CASSLNGYTGELFF. The CDR3, as DNA: TGTGCCAGCAGCTTAAATGGATACACCGGGGAGCTGTTTTTT. The whole variable domain, filled in from reference TRBV7-3 and TRBJ2-2, reads GAGVSQTPSNKVTEKGKYVELRCDPISGHTALYWYRQSLGQGPEFLIYFQGTGAADDSGLPNDRFFAVRPEGSVSTLKIQRTERGDSAVYLCASSLNGYTGELFFGEGSRLTVL.

This clone has only a few counts. The gene calls are TRBV7-2 and TRBJ1-2; 7 nucleotides align to TRBD1. Per germline, CDR1 SGHTA and CDR2 FQGNSA. The V gene end was trimmed by 6 bases and the J gene end by 2 bases; junction bases not matched to a gene: 6. The CDR3 is 14 amino acids. The CDR3 spells CASRTGAGNYGYTF. CDR3 nucleotides: TGTGCCAGCAGAACAGGGGCCGGAAACTATGGCTACACCTTC.

The chain links TRBV28 to TRBJ2-5, with D uncertain. This CDR3 region has 12 residues. Germline assignment: CDR1 MDHEN and CDR2 SYDVKM. V was pared by 3 bases and J by 7 bases, with 9 bases between. The CDR3: CASSFRAGTQYF. The CDR3 DNA is TGTGCCAGCAGTTTTCGGGCAGGGACCCAGTACTTC.

The J gene is TRBJ2-7, the V gene TRBV7-6, with TRBD2 matching 8 bases. CDR1 SGHVS and CDR2 FNYEAQ come from the germline V gene. V lost 0 bases, J lost 1 base, and 8 bases stayed unmatched. The CDR3 runs 17 residues. CDR3 nucleotides: TGTGCCAGCAGCTTAGCCAATAGGCGGGGGGAATCCTACGAGCAGTACTTC. This translates into CASSLANRRGESYEQYF. The full variable domain, with the rest looked up from reference TRBV7-6 and TRBJ2-7, is GAGVSQSPRYKVTKRGQDVALRCDPISGHVSLYWYRQALGQGPEFLTYFNYEAQQDKSGLPNDRFSAERPEGSISTLTIQRTEQRDSAMYRCASSLANRRGESYEQYFGPGTRLTVT.

The chain links TRBV6-5 to TRBJ1-2; D remains ambiguous. CDR1 and CDR2 from the germline V gene are MNHEY and SVGAGI. This CDR3 comprises 15 residues. Trimming removed 0 bases at V and 3 bases at J, with 11 bases between. The CDR3 nucleotides are TGTGCCAGCAGTTACTCGAGGAGCAGCCACTATGGCTACACCTTC. This codes for CASSYSRSSHYGYTF.

V gene TRBV4-3 combines with J gene TRBJ1-2, with 8 bases lining up with TRBD1. The CDR3 covers 13 residues. Germline V gene sequence: CDR1 LGHNA, CDR2 YSLEER. V lost 3 bases, J lost 8 bases, and 5 bases stayed unmatched. The CDR3: CASSQRTGLGYTF. The CDR3 nucleotides read TGCGCCAGCAGCCAGAGGACAGGGTTGGGCTACACCTTC.

The chain is built from TRBV25-1 and TRBJ2-6; 9 positions agree with TRBD1. CDR3 length: 18 residues. Germline assignment: CDR1 MGHDK and CDR2 SYGVNS. V trimming: 3 bases; J trimming: 1 base; junction bases outside the gene matches: 7. In nucleotides, the CDR3 is TGTGCCAGCAGTGACCCGGACAGGGGTCGGTCTGGGGCCAACGTCCTGACTTTC. Protein product: CASSDPDRGRSGANVLTF.

This chain joins TRBV28 and TRBJ1-1, with D possibly being TRBD1 (6 bases). Trimming left V 7 bases short and J 3 bases short, with 15 bases between. Germline lookup yields CDR1 MDHEN and CDR2 SYDVKM. The CDR3 spans 14 residues. This chain's CDR3 is CASTTMPGDTEAFF. CDR3 in DNA: TGTGCCAGCACCACTATGCCAGGGGACACTGAAGCTTTCTTT.

CDR3 nucleotide sequence: TGTGCCAGCAGCTTGGGGTACAATGAGCAGTTCTTC. It encodes CASSLGYNEQFF. The chain is built from TRBV7-9 and TRBJ2-1; D gene uncertain. Germline-derived CDR1 and CDR2 are SEHNR and FQNEAQ (reference sequence). The CDR3 loop spans 12 amino acids. With 3 bases removed from V and 4 bases from J, the gap between germline ends came to 4 bases.

The chain has TRBV19 and TRBJ1-1; D gene ambiguous. The CDR3 has 14 amino acids. Germline CDR1 reads LNHDA; CDR2 reads SQIVND (reference sequence). The ends were cut back, 6 bases at V and 4 bases at J, with 15 bases in the middle. CDR3 DNA sequence: TGTGCCAGTAGGCCGATCGGCAGTACCACTGAAGCTTTCTTT. Its translation is CASRPIGSTTEAFF.

The rearrangement uses TRBV19 and TRBJ2-4; TRBD1 or TRBD2 may be the D gene (5 bases each). Per the germline V gene, CDR1 is LNHDA and CDR2 is SQIVND (reference sequence). V was pared by 0 bases and J by 4 bases, with 13 bases between. There are 16 residues in the CDR3. The CDR3 DNA is TGTGCCAGTAGTATAGATGGGACCCGCCAAAAAAACATTCAGTACTTC. It is translated as CASSIDGTRQKNIQYF.

The rearrangement uses TRBV10-3 and TRBJ1-5; 8 bases are shared with TRBD1. Germline V lookup: CDR1 ENHRY, CDR2 SYGVKD. CDR3 size: 15 residues. V gave up 10 bases and J gave up 7 bases; unmatched junction bases: 15. The CDR3 DNA reads TGTGCCACCGCGGTTGGGACAGGTAGAGGACAGCCCCAGCATTTT. It codes for CATAVGTGRGQPQHF.